Below, 15 T cell receptor beta chains from the same sample are listed, as sequenced in a study of T cell changes during pregnancy in multiple sclerosis. Using immunoSEQ multiplex PCR, the repertoire was profiled, and TCRdb retains in-frame clones only, with some absent. The sample includes about 41,000 clones, over 90% seen only once; the top ten take around 6.3%. The material sequenced was CD8+ T cells from peripheral blood mononuclear cells, taken in the third trimester of pregnancy. The source of these receptors is a female donor with multiple sclerosis, enrolled in a pregnancy study.

The chain combines TRBV10-2 with TRBJ2-7; 10 bases agree with TRBD2. The germline V gene has CDR1 WSHSY and CDR2 SAAADI. The CDR3 has 13 amino acids. Trimming removed 5 bases from V and 4 bases from J; junction bases left unmatched: 2. The CDR3 here is CASSTSGIYEQYF. For the CDR3, the DNA is TGCGCCAGCAGTACTAGCGGGATATACGAGCAGTACTTC.

CDR3: CASSQDPSGRAPEQYF. For the CDR3, the DNA is TGTGCCAGCAGCCAAGATCCGAGCGGGAGGGCTCCCGAGCAGTACTTC. V usage is TRBV14 and J usage is TRBJ2-7; TRBD2 agrees at 10 bases. V lost 0 bases to trimming and J lost 6 bases; unmatched junction nucleotides: 8. This CDR3 has 16 amino acids. Germline values: CDR1 SGHDN, CDR2 FVKESK.

J is TRBJ2-7 and V is TRBV4-1, with TRBD1 as a possible D gene (6 bases). The germline V and J ends were trimmed by 1 base and 3 bases, with 13 bases remaining between them. The CDR3 loop spans 15 amino acids. Germline V gene sequence: CDR1 MGHRA, CDR2 YSYEKL. Written as DNA, the CDR3 is TGCGCCAGCAGCCAAGCGGGGCAGGGGATCTACGAGCAGTACTTC. Amino acid sequence: CASSQAGQGIYEQYF.

The chain combines TRBV5-1 with TRBJ2-1; a weak D match, TRBD2 (6 bases). Trimming stripped 4 bases from V and 10 bases from J, with 9 bases between. This CDR3 spans 11 amino acids. Germline-derived CDR1 and CDR2 are SGHRS and YFSETQ. The CDR3 coding sequence is TGCGCCAGCAGCCAAAGCGGGGAGCAGTTCTTC. Its protein is CASSQSGEQFF.

The chain recombines TRBV15 with TRBJ2-2, with unresolved D. In germline, CDR1 is LNHNV, CDR2 YYDKDF (reference sequence). The CDR3 is 13 amino acids. V was cut by 5 bases and J by 4 bases, with 8 bases left in between. The DNA of the CDR3 is TGTGCCACCAGCCCGAGGCGCACCGGGGAGCTGTTTTTT. Encoded protein: CATSPRRTGELFF.

This chain joins TRBV6-6 and TRBJ1-2; D not resolved. The CDR3 is 14 residues long. Germline CDR1 reads MNHNY; CDR2 reads SVGAGI (reference sequence). The V end was cut by 0 bases, the J end by 4 bases, with 9 bases between. The CDR3 nucleotides are TGTGCCAGCAGTTACTCGAGGCAGTCCTATGGCTACACCTTC. Translated, it gives CASSYSRQSYGYTF.

V gene TRBV7-7 combines with J gene TRBJ2-2; TRBD2 might be the D (6 bases). The germline CDR1 and CDR2 sequences are SSHAT and FNYEAQ (reference sequence). Trimming removed 8 bases at V and 1 base at J, with 14 bases between. CDR3 length equals 15 residues. The CDR3 spells CASARDSENTGELFF. As DNA, the CDR3 is TGTGCCAGCGCCCGGGACTCCGAGAACACCGGGGAGCTGTTTTTT.

The chain couples TRBV6-1 to TRBJ2-7; 7 nucleotides match TRBD1. CDR3 size: 14 residues. V lost 6 bases, J lost 2 bases, and 7 bases stayed unmatched. Germline V gives CDR1 MNHNS, CDR2 SASEGT. The DNA of the CDR3 is TGTGCCAGCAGGACAGGGACGGGAACCTACGAGCAGTACTTC. It specifies CASRTGTGTYEQYF.

The chain joins TRBV28 to TRBJ1-4; TRBD1 aligns across 11 bases. V lost 3 bases and J lost 5; bases outside the gene matches: 8. The length of the CDR3 is 17 residues. Germline lookup yields CDR1 MDHEN and CDR2 SYDVKM. This CDR3 is CASSFGQGAISNEKLFF. The CDR3 DNA reads as TGTGCCAGCAGTTTTGGACAGGGGGCAATCTCGAATGAAAAACTGTTTTTT.

The J gene is TRBJ2-1, the V gene TRBV15; 10 positions match TRBD2. Trimming removed 0 bases from V and 7 bases from J; junction bases left unmatched: 9. Germline V gene data show CDR1 as LNHNV and CDR2 as YYDKDF (reference sequence). This CDR3 spans 17 amino acids. The CDR3 region has the DNA TGTGCCACCAGCAGAGATGTCCGGCTAGCGGGAGAGAATGAGCAGTTCTTC. It encodes CATSRDVRLAGENEQFF.

The chain employs TRBV5-1 and TRBJ2-7; D remains unclear. The CDR3 consists of 15 residues. Germline CDR1 SGHRS, CDR2 YFSETQ. V was cut by 4 bases and J by 0 bases, with 14 bases left in between. The CDR3: CASSRRHSTSYEQYF. The DNA of the CDR3 is TGCGCCAGCAGCCGCAGACACTCCACCTCCTACGAGCAGTACTTC.

The rearrangement uses TRBV11-3 and TRBJ2-3; D unresolved. The CDR3 is 13 residues long. CDR1 is SGHNT, CDR2 YENEEA, per germline. The V and J ends lost 1 base and 1 base respectively, with 3 bases between them. CDR3 DNA: TGTGCCAGCAGCTTAGGCGGCACAGATACGCAGTATTTT. As protein: CASSLGGTDTQYF.

The chain carries TRBV27 and TRBJ2-7; possible D gene TRBD1, 5 bases. V lost 4 bases to trimming and J lost 2 bases, with 12 bases between them. CDR1 and CDR2 (germline): MNHEY, SMNVEV (reference sequence). The CDR3 length is 14 residues. The CDR3: CASSSDRVAYEQYF. DNA of the CDR3: TGTGCCAGCAGTTCTGACAGAGTAGCCTACGAGCAGTACTTC.

Points on this clone: The same CDR3 arises from other DNA sequences in this sample as well. This chain links TRBV5-1 with TRBJ2-7, with D maybe TRBD2 (6 bases). This CDR3 contains 14 residues. The V gene lost 1 base and the J gene lost 3 bases, with 11 bases spanning the gap. Germline loops: CDR1 SGHRS, CDR2 YFSETQ. The CDR3: CASSLKAGYYEQYF. CDR3 in DNA: TGCGCCAGCAGCTTGAAGGCGGGATACTACGAGCAGTACTTC.

This rearrangement joins TRBV30 to TRBJ1-1, with 9 bases matching TRBD1. The CDR3 is made up of 12 amino acids. V was pared by 3 bases and J by 6 bases, with 2 bases of the junction left unmatched. Germline-derived CDR1 and CDR2 are GTSNPN and SVGIG (reference sequence). The CDR3 region is CAWSGTGSEAFF. The CDR3 DNA reads as TGTGCCTGGAGCGGGACAGGGTCTGAAGCTTTCTTT.